The rows below give T cell receptor beta chains drawn from one sample of a study of graft-versus-host responses after intestinal transplantation. These receptors' targets are unknown. Method: immunoSEQ multiplex PCR; TCRdb's copy keeps in-frame clones and lacks some. The sample consists of roughly 120,000 clones, around nine tenths of them appearing once. Here the sequenced sample was unstimulated CD4+ T cells sorted from spleen or lymph node cells, taken before intestinal transplant. These receptors all come from a human donor who received an intestinal transplant. The CDR3 runs from the conserved cysteine through the conserved F or W. Fields, in order: J gene, V gene, CDR3 length, D gene, clone size, CDR3 protein, CDR3 DNA. A D gene is named only where the DNA matches it firmly. Clone size is not always given. Where it is, it says once, few, many or a class for expanded clones.

TRBJ2-7,TRBV10-1,17,-,once,CAIPYFRGATESYEQYF,TGCGCCATACCTTACTTTCGTGGGGCAACAGAATCCTACGAGCAGTACTTC
TRBJ2-3,TRBV5-6,15,TRBD2,-,CASSTLAGAGDTQYF,TGTGCCAGCAGTACCTTAGCGGGAGCGGGAGATACGCAGTATTTT
TRBJ1-5,TRBV19,15,-,-,CASSMGQISNQPQHF,TGTGCCAGTAGTATGGGCCAGATTAGCAATCAGCCCCAGCATTTT
TRBJ1-2,TRBV2,13,-,once,CASRTGTNYGYTF,TGTGCCAGCAGAACAGGGACTAACTATGGCTACACCTTC
TRBJ2-2,TRBV5-1,15,-,-,CASQQPPSLPGELFF,TGCGCCAGCCAGCAGCCCCCTAGCCTACCGGGGGAGCTGTTTTTT
TRBJ2-3,TRBV2,15,TRBD1,-,CASSSNRGLADTQYF,TGTGCCAGCAGCTCAAACAGGGGGCTGGCAGATACGCAGTATTTT
TRBJ2-1,TRBV28,13,TRBD2,-,CASSAGLVNEQFF,TGTGCCAGCAGTGCGGGACTAGTCAATGAGCAGTTCTTC
TRBJ2-2,TRBV11-2,15,-,-,CASSLVGGWTGELFF,TGTGCCAGCAGCTTAGTTGGGGGCTGGACCGGGGAGCTGTTTTTT
TRBJ2-1,TRBV5-1,18,TRBD2,-,CASSLASGGAFTYNEQFF,TGCGCCAGCAGCTTGGCTAGCGGGGGGGCCTTCACCTACAATGAGCAGTTCTTC
TRBJ1-1,TRBV30,12,-,-,CASDGGNTEAFF,TGTGCTTCCGACGGCGGGAACACTGAAGCTTTCTTT
TRBJ2-1,TRBV27,18,TRBD2,-,CASSGLKGGRAPYNEQFF,TGTGCCAGCAGTGGTCTTAAGGGCGGGAGGGCCCCCTACAATGAGCAGTTCTTC
TRBJ2-1,TRBV7-6,15,-,-,CASSPRSGRGNEQFF,TGTGCCAGCAGCCCCCGCTCGGGGAGAGGGAATGAGCAGTTCTTC
TRBJ1-2,TRBV27,13,-,-,CASSLKLNYGYTF,TGTGCCAGCAGTTTAAAGCTTAACTATGGCTACACCTTC
TRBJ1-1,TRBV6-6,14,TRBD1,-,CASSRDRGVTKAFF,TGTGCCAGCAGTCGGGACAGGGGGGTTACTAAAGCTTTCTTT
TRBJ1-1,TRBV5-1,14,TRBD1,-,CASSQGVGVTEAFF,TGCGCCAGCAGCCAGGGGGTTGGAGTCACTGAAGCTTTCTTT
TRBJ2-5,TRBV10-1,16,TRBD1,-,CASRFPGQGNQETQYF,TGCGCCAGCAGATTTCCGGGACAGGGAAACCAAGAGACCCAGTACTTC
TRBJ1-2,TRBV30,11,-,few,CAWSSFYGYTF,TGTGCCTGGAGTTCCTTCTATGGCTACACCTTC
TRBJ1-1,TRBV15,17,-,-,CATSRDHRAGANTEAFF,TGTGCCACCAGCAGAGATCATCGGGCAGGGGCGAACACTGAAGCTTTCTTT
TRBJ2-7,TRBV18,14,-,-,CASSPGGIGYEQYF,TGTGCCAGCTCACCTGGGGGGATCGGCTACGAGCAGTACTTC
TRBJ2-3,TRBV7-7,21,TRBD2,-,CASSCGRGASGGPGGTDTQYF,TGTGCCAGCAGCTGTGGGAGGGGGGCTAGCGGGGGTCCCGGGGGCACAGATACGCAGTATTTT
TRBJ2-1,TRBV14,18,TRBD2,-,CASSQGTSGRDLYNEQFF,TGTGCCAGCAGCCAAGGGACTAGCGGGAGGGACCTCTACAATGAGCAGTTCTTC
TRBJ1-1,TRBV6-5,14,TRBD1,-,CASRLRQGNTEAFF,TGTGCCAGCAGATTGCGACAGGGGAACACTGAAGCTTTCTTT
TRBJ2-7,TRBV2,14,TRBD2,-,CASSGYTSGSEQYF,TGTGCCAGCAGTGGGTATACTAGCGGGAGCGAGCAGTACTTC
TRBJ2-5,TRBV27,15,TRBD2,-,CASGPSGGKQETQYF,TGTGCCAGCGGCCCTAGCGGGGGGAAACAAGAGACCCAGTACTTC
TRBJ1-1,TRBV18,19,TRBD1,-,CASSPFRIAGGFRNTEAFF,TGTGCCAGCTCACCATTTAGGATCGCAGGGGGCTTTAGGAACACTGAAGCTTTCTTT
TRBJ2-7,TRBV6-1,15,-,-,CASIRDFQLYSEQYF,TGTGCCAGTATCCGGGACTTCCAGCTTTATTCCGAGCAGTACTTC
TRBJ2-2,TRBV5-4,14,-,-,CASSLIRDTGELFF,TGTGCCAGCAGCTTAATCAGGGACACCGGGGAGCTGTTTTTT
TRBJ2-7,TRBV5-4,15,-,-,CASSLFAGPSYEQYF,TGTGCCAGCAGCTTGTTTGCGGGGCCCTCCTACGAGCAGTACTTC
TRBJ2-4,TRBV6-5,14,TRBD1,-,CASSYRDRGPIQYF,TGTGCCAGCAGCTACCGGGACAGGGGTCCCATTCAGTACTTC
TRBJ1-6,TRBV5-6,15,TRBD1,-,CASSLVGRGVSPLHF,TGTGCCAGCAGCTTGGTAGGCAGGGGGGTATCACCCCTCCACTTT
TRBJ2-5,TRBV2,16,TRBD2,-,CASSELASGGRETQYF,TGTGCCAGCAGTGAATTGGCCAGCGGGGGGCGAGAGACCCAGTACTTC
TRBJ2-3,TRBV5-1,14,-,once,CASSLGSRTDTQYF,TGCGCCAGCAGCTTGGGAAGCCGCACAGATACGCAGTATTTT
TRBJ2-1,TRBV15,15,-,-,CATSSDPGVYNEQFF,TGTGCCACCAGCAGCGACCCCGGGGTTTACAATGAGCAGTTCTTC
TRBJ2-3,TRBV2,13,TRBD2,-,CASSGGGGDTQYF,TGTGCCAGCAGCGGGGGGGGCGGAGATACGCAGTATTTT
TRBJ1-1,TRBV18,14,TRBD1,-,CASSPDRGNTEAFF,TGTGCCAGCTCACCAGACAGGGGGAACACTGAAGCTTTCTTT
TRBJ1-1,TRBV5-4,13,-,few,CASSRDLNTEAFF,TGTGCCAGCAGCCGAGATCTGAACACTGAAGCTTTCTTT
TRBJ2-2,TRBV2,18,-,-,CASSVSPHRGELTGELFF,TGTGCCAGCAGTGTGTCGCCTCACCGCGGGGAACTCACCGGGGAGCTGTTTTTT
TRBJ2-3,TRBV6-6,13,TRBD1,once,CGSGGTGTDTQYF,TGTGGTTCTGGCGGGACAGGAACAGATACGCAGTATTTT
TRBJ1-1,TRBV19,15,TRBD1,-,CASSRVDRDITEAFF,TGTGCCAGTAGCCGGGTGGACAGGGACATCACTGAAGCTTTCTTT
TRBJ1-2,TRBV7-9,15,-,-,CASSTMGGNNYGYTF,TGTGCCAGCAGCACCATGGGCGGGAACAACTATGGCTACACCTTC
TRBJ1-5,TRBV27,14,-,-,CASSPLGGLQPQHF,TGTGCCAGCAGTCCCCTGGGGGGACTACAGCCCCAGCATTTT
TRBJ2-7,TRBV6-6,14,-,-,CASRDSGNSYEQYF,TGTGCCAGCAGGGATAGCGGAAATTCCTACGAGCAGTACTTC
TRBJ2-7,TRBV9,15,TRBD2,-,CASSEKIAGRNEQYF,TGTGCCAGCAGCGAGAAAATAGCGGGAAGGAACGAGCAGTACTTC
TRBJ1-1,TRBV11-2,13,-,-,CASSSWAVLEAFF,TGTGCCAGCAGCTCCTGGGCTGTCCTTGAAGCTTTCTTT
TRBJ1-2,TRBV7-9,13,-,-,CASSFQGNYGYTF,TGTGCCAGCAGCTTCCAGGGCAACTATGGCTACACCTTC
TRBJ2-1,TRBV7-2,15,TRBD2,-,CASSISGASYNEQFF,TGTGCCAGCAGCATTAGCGGGGCCTCCTACAATGAGCAGTTCTTC
TRBJ1-1,TRBV5-1,15,TRBD1,-,CASSLGWTGDPEAFF,TGCGCCAGCAGCTTGGGGTGGACAGGGGACCCTGAAGCTTTCTTT
TRBJ2-1,TRBV4-2,15,-,-,CASSQEYSSYNEQFF,TGTGCCAGCAGCCAAGAATACAGCTCCTACAATGAGCAGTTCTTC
TRBJ1-2,TRBV20-1,11,TRBD1,-,CSATGDHGYTF,TGCAGTGCCACAGGGGACCACGGCTACACCTTC
TRBJ1-5,TRBV6-6,15,TRBD1,few,CASRSGTGYGQPQHF,TGTGCCAGCAGGTCCGGGACAGGTTACGGCCAGCCCCAGCATTTT
TRBJ2-7,TRBV27,14,TRBD1,once,CASSQGTANYEQYF,TGTGCCAGCAGTCAGGGGACAGCCAACTACGAGCAGTACTTC
TRBJ1-5,TRBV19,14,-,-,CASSLRASNQPQHF,TGTGCCAGTAGTCTTAGAGCATCAAATCAGCCCCAGCATTTT
TRBJ1-5,TRBV7-8,15,TRBD1,-,CASSRRDSPNQPQHF,TGTGCCAGCAGCCGCCGGGACAGTCCTAATCAGCCCCAGCATTTT
TRBJ2-7,TRBV7-8,14,-,-,CASSPQTGVYEQYF,TGTGCCAGCAGCCCGCAAACCGGGGTCTACGAGCAGTACTTC
TRBJ1-5,TRBV19,14,-,-,CATERWGRNQPQHF,TGTGCCACTGAACGTTGGGGGCGCAATCAGCCCCAGCATTTT
TRBJ2-1,TRBV5-1,14,-,-,CASSLVGHNNEQFF,TGCGCCAGCAGCTTGGTGGGACATAACAATGAGCAGTTCTTC
TRBJ2-7,TRBV19,15,TRBD2,-,CASSIWLAARGEQYF,TGTGCCAGTAGTATATGGCTAGCGGCAAGAGGCGAGCAGTACTTC
TRBJ1-4,TRBV6-6,14,-,-,CASSGMGFNKKLFF,TGTGCCAGCAGCGGGATGGGGTTTAATAAAAAACTGTTTTTT
TRBJ2-1,TRBV5-1,17,TRBD2,-,CASSLSWGLAGGNEQFF,TGCGCCAGCAGCTTATCCTGGGGACTAGCGGGTGGGAATGAGCAGTTCTTC